The 8 T cell receptor beta chains below come from one sample, sequenced in a study of T cell repertoires in cytomegalovirus infection. Antigens of these TCRs are unknown. Using its own MiXCR run on the reads, TCRdb lists one record per CDR3 protein. The sample includes approximately 1,000,000 distinct CDR3 sequences, approximately 31% seen only once; the top ten take about an eighth. The sequencing used cultured CD8+ T cells from PBMCs, collected from culture after CMV antigen stimulation. These TCRs come from a human donor in good health (CMV status not recorded). Some clones in this sample may be carry-over from other donors' samples.

V gene TRBV6-2 or TRBV6-3 combines with J gene TRBJ2-1; D gene unclear. This CDR3 comprises 15 residues. V dropped 2 bases and J dropped 4 bases, with 12 bases sitting between them. The germline gives CDR1 MNHEY, CDR2 SVGEGT. The CDR3 DNA is TGTGCCAGCAGTTACCACCGAGGACCTTACAATGAGCAGTTCTTC. Amino acid sequence: CASSYHRGPYNEQFF.

The rearrangement uses TRBV6-2 or TRBV6-3 and TRBJ2-1; 8 positions match TRBD2. V lost 4 bases and J lost 5; bases outside the gene matches: 13. Germline V CDR1 and CDR2: MNHEY, SVGEGT. The CDR3 extends over 17 amino acids. CDR3 residues: CASSSIRERGGHNEQFF. Here the CDR3 DNA reads TGTGCCAGCAGTTCGATTCGAGAACGGGGGGGCCACAATGAGCAGTTCTTC.

This chain links TRBV27 with TRBJ2-1; D is possibly TRBD2 (7 bases). This CDR3 region has 15 residues. Trimming shortened V by 8 bases and J by 0 bases, and 14 bases separated the two germline ends. Germline V lookup: CDR1 MNHEY, CDR2 SMNVEV (reference sequence). The DNA for the CDR3 is TGTGCCAGCGACCCGGGGGGCTCCTCCTACAATGAGCAGTTCTTC. It encodes CASDPGGSSYNEQFF.

This chain connects TRBV9 to TRBJ2-1; no definite D call. The CDR3 runs 12 residues. Germline lookup yields CDR1 SGDLS and CDR2 YYNGEE. V dropped 0 bases and J dropped 5 bases, with 3 bases sitting between them. CDR3 loop: CASSVANNEQFF. In DNA form, the CDR3 reads TGTGCCAGCAGCGTAGCTAACAATGAGCAGTTCTTC.

This clonotype was detected a few times. J is TRBJ2-7 and V is TRBV2; D possibly corresponds to TRBD2 (5 bases). This CDR3 has 12 amino acids. V lost 6 bases, J lost 5 bases, and 11 bases lay in between. CDR1 is SNHLY, CDR2 FYNNEI, per germline. In nucleotides, the CDR3 is TGTGCCAGCAGGGGGAGCGCCCACGAGCAGTACTTC. It encodes CASRGSAHEQYF.

This clonotype was counted a few times. The chain uses TRBV12-3 or TRBV12-4 and TRBJ2-1; D unclear. The length of the CDR3 is 13 residues. Trimming left V 6 bases short and J 4 bases short, with 10 bases between. The CDR3 is CASRSDEYNEQFF. In nucleotides, the CDR3 is TGTGCCAGCAGATCCGACGAATACAATGAGCAGTTCTTC.

The chain has TRBV7-2 and TRBJ2-1; perhaps TRBD1 as D (6 bases). CDR3 length: 14 residues. Germline values: CDR1 SGHTA, CDR2 FQGNSA. V was pared by 7 bases and J by 1 base, with 11 bases between. Here the CDR3 DNA reads TGTGCCAGCAACTCGACAGGATCCTACAATGAGCAGTTCTTC. It yields the protein CASNSTGSYNEQFF.

The chain recombines TRBV6-2 or TRBV6-3 with TRBJ2-5, with 9 positions matching TRBD2. J was trimmed by 5 bases and V by 2 bases; bases with no gene match: 3. CDR1 and CDR2 from the germline V gene are MNHEY and SVGEGT. This CDR3 is built from 14 residues. The CDR3 DNA follows: TGTGCCAGCAGTTACGCGGGGGGGGTTGAGACCCAGTACTTC. Its protein is CASSYAGGVETQYF.